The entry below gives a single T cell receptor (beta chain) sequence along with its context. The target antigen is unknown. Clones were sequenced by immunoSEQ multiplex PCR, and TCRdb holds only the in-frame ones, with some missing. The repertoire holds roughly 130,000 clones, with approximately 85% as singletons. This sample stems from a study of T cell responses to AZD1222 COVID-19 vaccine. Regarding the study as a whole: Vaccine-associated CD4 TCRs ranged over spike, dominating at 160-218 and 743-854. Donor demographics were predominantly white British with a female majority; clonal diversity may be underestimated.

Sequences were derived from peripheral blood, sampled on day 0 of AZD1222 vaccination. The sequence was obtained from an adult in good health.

The CDR3: CASTRTGQNTEAFF. CDR3 bases: TGCGCCAGCACCCGGACGGGTCAGAACACTGAAGCTTTCTTT. The V gene is TRBV5-1, the J gene TRBJ1-1; D call uncertain. CDR3 length equals 14 residues. Germline V CDR1 and CDR2: SGHRS, YFSETQ. V lost 6 bases and J lost 1, with 13 bases in between.